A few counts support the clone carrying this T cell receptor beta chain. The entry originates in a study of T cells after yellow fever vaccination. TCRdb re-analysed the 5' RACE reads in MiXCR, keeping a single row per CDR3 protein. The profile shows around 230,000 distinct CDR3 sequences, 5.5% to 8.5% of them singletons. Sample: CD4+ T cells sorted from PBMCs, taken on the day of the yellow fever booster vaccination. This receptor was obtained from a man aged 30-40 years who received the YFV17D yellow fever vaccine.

CDR3 sequence (DNA): TGTGCCAGCGGGGGGACAGGAAGCTCCTACGAGCAGTACTTC. It is translated as CASGGTGSSYEQYF. This chain joins TRBV7-2 and TRBJ2-7, with 8 bases identical to TRBD1. V lost 8 bases and J lost 0; bases outside the gene matches: 6. CDR3 length equals 14 residues. The germline V gene encodes CDR1 SGHTA and CDR2 FQGNSA.